Below, one T cell receptor beta chain is given with its context. Sequencing was performed with immunoSEQ multiplex PCR; in TCRdb, only in-frame clones are kept and a portion is missing. The table includes 350,000 or so clones, about 90% detected once. The trim removed 2 bases at V and 6 bases at J, leaving 11 bases unmatched. CDR1 is SGHRS, CDR2 YFSETQ, per germline. The CDR3 has 17 residues. The sample comes from a study of blood T cell repertoires in COVID-19. The chain combines TRBV5-1 with TRBJ2-4; TRBD2 matches at 10 bases. Sample: peripheral blood. This clonotype was sampled from a woman aged 25-40 years with COVID-19, enrolled during active disease. In DNA form, the CDR3 reads TGCGCCAGCAGCTTAATGGTTAGCGGGAGGTCTTTAAACATTCAGTACTTC. Protein product: CASSLMVSGRSLNIQYF.